Sequencing of this T cell receptor beta chain was carried out in a study of beta chain features in type 1 diabetes. Germline CDR1 LGHNT, CDR2 FRNRAP. The ends were cut back, 2 bases at V and 0 bases at J, with 8 bases in the middle. The CDR3 loop spans 15 amino acids. As every portion of the isolated RNA was reverse transcribed, the sequencing read expressed TCRB transcripts. The average read count of naive, central memory and regulatory T cell samples was about 3.3 million. The table came from immunoSEQ multiplex PCR; TCRdb's copy has only in-frame clones and leaves some out. The top ten clones hold about 0.045% of a sample with more than 350,000 clones, 10% to 12% of them seen once. All of the sorted populations showed purity greater than 98%.

The sample consisted of naive CD4+ T cells from blood. The TCR comes from a young woman in good health. The V gene is TRBV12-5, the J gene TRBJ2-4; D is uncertain. The CDR3 DNA sequence: TGTGCTAGTGGTTTGCGGTGGGAAGCCAAAAACATTCAGTACTTC. Translation gives CASGLRWEAKNIQYF.